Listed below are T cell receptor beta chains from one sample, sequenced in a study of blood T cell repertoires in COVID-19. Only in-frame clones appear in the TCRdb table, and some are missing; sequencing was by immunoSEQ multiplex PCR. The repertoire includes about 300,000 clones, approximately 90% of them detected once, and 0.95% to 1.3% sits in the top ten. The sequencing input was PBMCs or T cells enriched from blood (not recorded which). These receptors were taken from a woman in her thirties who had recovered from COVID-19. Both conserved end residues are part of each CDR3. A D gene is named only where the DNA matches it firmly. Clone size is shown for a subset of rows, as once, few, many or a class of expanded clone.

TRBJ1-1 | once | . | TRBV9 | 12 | CASSHGFSEAFF | TGTGCCAGCAGCCACGGGTTTTCTGAAGCTTTCTTT
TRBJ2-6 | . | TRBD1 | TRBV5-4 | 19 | CASRRKQGASGSGANVLTF | TGTGCCAGCCGGCGCAAACAGGGGGCGTCGGGGTCTGGGGCCAACGTCCTGACTTTC
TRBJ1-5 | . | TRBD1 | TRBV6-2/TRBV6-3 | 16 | CASSLNTGTGVQPQHF | TGTGCCAGCAGTCTAAATACCGGGACAGGGGTTCAGCCCCAGCATTTT
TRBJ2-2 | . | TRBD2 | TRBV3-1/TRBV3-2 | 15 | CASRSSGRGGGELFF | TGTGCCAGCAGGTCAAGCGGGAGGGGTGGCGGGGAGCTGTTTTTT
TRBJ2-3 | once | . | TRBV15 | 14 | CATSRGGLTDTQYF | TGTGCCACCAGCAGAGGCGGACTCACAGATACGCAGTATTTT
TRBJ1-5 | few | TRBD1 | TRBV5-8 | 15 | CASSSGTGSVQPQHF | TGTGCCAGCAGCTCTGGGACAGGGTCGGTTCAGCCCCAGCATTTT
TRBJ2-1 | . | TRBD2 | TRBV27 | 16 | CASSLTGTSGRNEQFF | TGTGCCAGCAGTTTAACCGGGACTAGCGGGAGGAATGAGCAGTTCTTC
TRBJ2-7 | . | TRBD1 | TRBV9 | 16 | CASSSPGTGAEHEQYF | TGTGCCAGCAGCTCACCCGGGACAGGGGCTGAACACGAGCAGTACTTC
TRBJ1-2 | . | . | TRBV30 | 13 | CAWSVEDRYGYTF | TGTGCCTGGAGTGTAGAGGATCGCTATGGCTACACCTTC
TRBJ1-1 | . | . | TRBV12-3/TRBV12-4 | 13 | CASRGGVNTEAFF | TGTGCCAGCAGGGGGGGGGTGAACACTGAAGCTTTCTTT
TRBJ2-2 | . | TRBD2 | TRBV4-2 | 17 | CASSQSGTSGNTGELFF | TGTGCCAGCAGCCAATCAGGGACTAGCGGGAACACCGGGGAGCTGTTTTTT
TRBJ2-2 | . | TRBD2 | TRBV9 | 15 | CASRGGREGTGELFF | TGTGCCAGCAGGGGCGGTCGGGAGGGGACCGGGGAGCTGTTTTTT
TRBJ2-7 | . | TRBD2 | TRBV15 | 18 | CATSGTETSGRLRYEQYF | TGTGCCACCAGCGGAACTGAGACTAGCGGGAGACTCCGCTACGAGCAGTACTTC
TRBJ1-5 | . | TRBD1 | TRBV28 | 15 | CASSYSTGVPQPQHF | TGTGCCAGCAGTTACTCAACAGGGGTCCCTCAGCCCCAGCATTTT
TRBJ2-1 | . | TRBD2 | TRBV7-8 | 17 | CASSLGQLAGGPNEQFF | TGTGCCAGCAGCTTAGGCCAACTAGCGGGAGGTCCCAATGAGCAGTTCTTC
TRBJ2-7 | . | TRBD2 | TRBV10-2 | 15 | CASSEKREGHREQYF | TGCGCCAGCAGTGAGAAGCGGGAGGGCCATCGGGAGCAGTACTTC
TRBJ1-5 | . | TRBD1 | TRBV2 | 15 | CASTPGQGLGQPQHF | TGTGCCAGCACACCGGGACAGGGTTTGGGGCAGCCCCAGCATTTT
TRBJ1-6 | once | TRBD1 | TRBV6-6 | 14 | CASSFDRGNSPLHF | TGTGCCAGCAGTTTCGACAGGGGTAATTCACCCCTCCACTTT
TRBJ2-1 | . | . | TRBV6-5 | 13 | CASSYQDWNEQFF | TGTGCCAGCAGTTACCAGGACTGGAACGAGCAGTTCTTC
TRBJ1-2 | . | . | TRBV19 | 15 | CASFVGEFPPYGYTF | TGTGCCAGTTTCGTCGGGGAGTTCCCGCCGTATGGCTACACCTTC
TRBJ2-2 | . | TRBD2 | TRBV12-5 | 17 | CASGLVLSGRYDGELFF | TGTGCTAGTGGTTTGGTACTCAGCGGGAGGTATGACGGGGAGCTGTTTTTT
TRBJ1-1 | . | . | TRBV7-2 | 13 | CASSPGGYTEAFF | TGTGCCAGCAGCCCCGGGGGTTACACTGAAGCTTTCTTT
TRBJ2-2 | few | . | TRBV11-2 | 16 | CASSPPKTGNTGELFF | TGTGCCAGCAGCCCACCCAAGACAGGGAACACCGGGGAGCTGTTTTTT
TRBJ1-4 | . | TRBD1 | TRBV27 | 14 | CASRATGGDEKLFF | TGTGCCAGCAGAGCGACAGGGGGGGATGAAAAACTGTTTTTT
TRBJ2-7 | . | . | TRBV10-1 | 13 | CASSESLVGEQYF | TGCGCCAGCAGTGAATCCCTAGTCGGCGAGCAGTACTTC
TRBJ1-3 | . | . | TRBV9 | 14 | CASSVGGTGNTIYF | TGTGCCAGCAGCGTTGGAGGGACTGGAAACACCATATATTTT
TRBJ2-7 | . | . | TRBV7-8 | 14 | CASSLGPRFYEQYF | TGTGCCAGCAGCTTAGGTCCTAGATTCTACGAGCAGTACTTC
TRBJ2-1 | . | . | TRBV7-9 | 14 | CASSFAGIPNEQFF | TGTGCCAGCAGCTTCGCAGGGATTCCCAATGAGCAGTTCTTC
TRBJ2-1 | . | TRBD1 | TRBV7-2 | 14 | CASSLGQGDNEQFF | TGTGCCAGCAGCTTGGGACAGGGAGACAATGAGCAGTTCTTC
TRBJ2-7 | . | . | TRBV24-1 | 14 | CATSDSGTTYEQYF | TGTGCCACCAGTGATTCCGGGACAACCTACGAGCAGTACTTC
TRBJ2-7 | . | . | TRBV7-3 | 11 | CASSPTYEQYF | TGTGCCAGCAGCCCAACCTACGAGCAGTACTTC
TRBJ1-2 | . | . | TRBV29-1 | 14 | CSVERSGVDYGYTF | TGCAGCGTTGAAAGGTCAGGGGTTGACTATGGCTACACCTTC
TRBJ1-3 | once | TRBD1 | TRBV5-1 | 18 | CASSLAGTGPISGNTIYF | TGCGCCAGCAGCTTGGCAGGGACAGGGCCCATCTCTGGAAACACCATATATTTT
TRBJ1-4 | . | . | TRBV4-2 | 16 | CASSSKWAATNEKLFF | TGTGCCAGCAGCTCGAAGTGGGCTGCAACTAATGAAAAACTGTTTTTT
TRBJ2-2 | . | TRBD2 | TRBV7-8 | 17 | CASSLGSSGFNTGELFF | TGTGCCAGCAGCTTAGGTAGTAGCGGGTTTAACACCGGGGAGCTGTTTTTT
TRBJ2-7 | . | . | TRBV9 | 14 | CASSPQGFPYEQYF | TGTGCCAGCAGTCCTCAGGGTTTCCCCTACGAGCAGTACTTC
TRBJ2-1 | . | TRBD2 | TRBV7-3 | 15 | CASSRGLAANNEQFF | TGTGCCAGCAGCCGAGGACTAGCGGCTAACAATGAGCAGTTCTTC
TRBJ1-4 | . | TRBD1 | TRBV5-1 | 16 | CASSLGQGGTNEKLFF | TGCGCCAGCAGCTTGGGACAGGGAGGAACTAATGAAAAACTGTTTTTT
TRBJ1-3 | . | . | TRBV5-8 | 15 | CASSFRGHSGNTIYF | TGTGCCAGCAGCTTTCGGGGACACTCTGGAAACACCATATATTTT
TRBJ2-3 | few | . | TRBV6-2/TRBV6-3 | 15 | CASSLAWASTDTQYF | TGTGCCAGCAGTTTAGCGTGGGCTAGCACAGATACGCAGTATTTT
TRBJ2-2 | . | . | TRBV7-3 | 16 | CASSLNPAAATGELFF | TGTGCCAGCAGCTTAAATCCAGCGGCAGCCACCGGGGAGCTGTTTTTT
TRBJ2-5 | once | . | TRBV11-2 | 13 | CASSFGRQETQYF | TGTGCCAGCAGCTTTGGCAGACAAGAGACCCAGTACTTC
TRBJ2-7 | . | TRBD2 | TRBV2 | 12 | CASSLGGYEQYF | TGTGCCAGCAGTCTGGGAGGGTACGAGCAGTACTTC
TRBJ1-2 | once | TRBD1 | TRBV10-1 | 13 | CASSEGGTGGYTF | TGCGCCAGCAGTGAGGGGGGGACAGGAGGCTACACCTTC
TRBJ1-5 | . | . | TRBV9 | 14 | CASSLDMTNQPQHF | TGTGCCAGCAGCCTCGACATGACCAATCAGCCCCAGCATTTT
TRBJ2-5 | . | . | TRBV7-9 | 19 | CASSLRPKVADHLKETQYF | TGTGCCAGCAGCTTACGCCCGAAGGTAGCGGACCACCTTAAAGAGACCCAGTACTTC
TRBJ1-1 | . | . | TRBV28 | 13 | CASSYTANTEAFF | TGTGCCAGCAGCTATACAGCTAACACTGAAGCTTTCTTT
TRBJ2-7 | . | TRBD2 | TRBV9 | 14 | CASSVNLAGVEQYF | TGTGCCAGCAGCGTAAACCTAGCGGGAGTCGAGCAGTACTTC
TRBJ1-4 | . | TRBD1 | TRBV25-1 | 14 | CASGGQGSIEKLFF | TGTGCCAGCGGTGGACAGGGGAGTATTGAAAAACTGTTTTTT
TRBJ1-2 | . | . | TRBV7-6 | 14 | CASSFDRTNYGYTF | TGTGCCAGCAGCTTCGACAGGACTAACTATGGCTACACCTTC
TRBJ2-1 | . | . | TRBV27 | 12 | CASSLANNEQFF | TGTGCCAGCAGTCTAGCGAACAATGAGCAGTTCTTC
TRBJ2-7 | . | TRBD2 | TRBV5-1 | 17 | CASSYPGLAGGGYEQYF | TGCGCCAGCAGTTATCCGGGACTAGCGGGAGGAGGGTACGAGCAGTACTTC
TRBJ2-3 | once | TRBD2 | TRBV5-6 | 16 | CASSSRLAGVGDTQYF | TGTGCCAGCAGCTCGAGACTAGCGGGAGTGGGAGATACGCAGTATTTT
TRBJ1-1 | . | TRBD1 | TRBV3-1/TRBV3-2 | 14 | CASSHGTGTTEAFF | TGTGCCAGCAGCCACGGGACAGGGACGACTGAAGCTTTCTTT
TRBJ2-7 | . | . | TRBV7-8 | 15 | CASSNRRAPSYEQYF | TGTGCCAGCAGCAATCGGCGGGCTCCCTCCTACGAGCAGTACTTC
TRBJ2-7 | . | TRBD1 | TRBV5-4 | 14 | CASSDGQGRYEQYF | TGTGCCAGCAGCGACGGACAGGGAAGGTACGAGCAGTACTTC
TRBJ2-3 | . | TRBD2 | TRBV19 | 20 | CASSPTGTSGSKGSTDTQYF | TGTGCCAGTAGCCCGACCGGGACTAGCGGATCAAAGGGATCCACAGATACGCAGTATTTT
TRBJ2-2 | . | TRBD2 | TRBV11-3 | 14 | CASSSGLGSGELFF | TGTGCCAGCAGCTCCGGACTAGGGAGCGGGGAGCTGTTTTTT